One and the same sample provided the 25 T cell receptor beta chains below, sequenced in a study of shared clonotypes between healthy human individuals. The data were produced by immunoSEQ multiplex PCR, yet TCRdb's version contains in-frame clones alone and is incomplete. This table holds about 2,200,000 clones, about 92% found once. Positively selected for CCR7, the CD45RO-negative cells used as naive CD8 cells excluded terminally differentiated effector memory CD45RA+ cells. Sequenced material: naive CD8+ T cells from PBMCs. These receptors originate from a young man in good health. Some clones in this sample may be carry-over from other donors' samples.

The rearrangement uses TRBV28 and TRBJ2-1, with unresolved D. Trimming stripped 3 bases from V and 9 bases from J, with 6 bases between. The CDR3 has 11 residues. From germline, CDR1 is MDHEN and CDR2 SYDVKM. The CDR3 sequence is CASSFRTEQFF. In DNA, the CDR3 is TGTGCCAGCAGTTTCAGAACTGAGCAGTTCTTC.

As to this clone: One end of the junction does not line up with germline, which may come from a read error. This chain connects TRBV27 to TRBJ2-7; D uncertain. The CDR3 length is 15 residues. Looked up from germline, CDR1 is MNHEY and CDR2 is SMNVEV (reference sequence). CDR3 sequence reads: CTSSGEQRPVYEQYF. As DNA, the CDR3 is TGTACCAGCAGTGGGGAACAGAGGCCTGTCTACGAGCAGTACTTC.

V is TRBV28 and J is TRBJ2-3; D is perhaps TRBD2 (5 bases). The CDR3 runs to 15 residues. The germline gives CDR1 MDHEN, CDR2 SYDVKM. V lost 5 bases and J lost 0, with 12 bases in between. The CDR3 is CASSAGPTSTDTQYF. As DNA, the CDR3 is TGTGCCAGCAGTGCGGGTCCCACTAGCACAGATACGCAGTATTTT.

Comments on this clone: In the same sample, other DNA sequences code for this CDR3. The genes are TRBV5-4 and TRBJ1-1; no definite D call. V gave up 7 bases and J gave up 5 bases, with 12 bases separating them. Germline V gene data show CDR1 as SGHNT and CDR2 as YYREEE (reference sequence). The CDR3 spans 12 residues. Here the CDR3 reads CASSSENTEAFF. CDR3 coding DNA: TGTGCCAGCTCGTCCGAGAATACTGAAGCTTTCTTT.

This chain connects TRBV7-9 to TRBJ1-2; D unresolved. Germline V gives CDR1 SEHNR, CDR2 FQNEAQ (reference sequence). CDR3 length: 10 amino acids. V was trimmed by 1 base and J by 10 bases, leaving 4 bases between them. This chain's CDR3 is CASSLEFYTF. CDR3 nucleotides: TGTGCCAGCAGCTTAGAGTTCTACACCTTC.

Only one count was recorded for this clone. This sequence joins TRBV28 and TRBJ1-1; 8 bases are a match to TRBD1. Per the germline V gene, CDR1 is MDHEN and CDR2 is SYDVKM. This CDR3 spans 13 amino acids. Unmatched junction bases numbered 8, after V lost 4 bases and J lost 10 bases. This chain's CDR3 is CASSYGQGARAFF. CDR3 DNA sequence: TGTGCCAGCAGTTATGGGCAGGGGGCGCGAGCTTTCTTT.

J is TRBJ1-1 and V is TRBV9; no reliable D call. The CDR3 loop spans 13 amino acids. CDR1 and CDR2 from the germline V gene are SGDLS and YYNGEE. Between the trimmed V and J ends, which lost 0 bases and 4 bases, there was a span of 7 bases. CDR3 DNA: TGTGCCAGCAGCGTAGGTCCCACCACTGAAGCTTTCTTT. Protein: CASSVGPTTEAFF.

In the case of this clone: This sample also contains other DNA sequences that code for the same CDR3. The V call is TRBV27, the J call TRBJ2-5; D perhaps matches TRBD1 (6 bases). V shed 1 base and J shed 4 bases, with 13 bases lying between them. Germline assignment: CDR1 MNHEY and CDR2 SMNVEV (reference sequence). This CDR3 has 15 amino acids. The CDR3 region has the DNA TGTGCCAGCAGTTTATTAGCAGGGGTGGTAGAGACCCAGTACTTC. Protein sequence: CASSLLAGVVETQYF.

The J gene is TRBJ2-1, the V gene TRBV9; D perhaps matches TRBD1 (6 bases). The V and J ends lost 4 bases and 2 bases respectively, with 16 bases between them. The CDR3 is 16 amino acids. The germline V gene has CDR1 SGDLS and CDR2 YYNGEE. CDR3 loop: CASSPESRGAYNEQFF. The CDR3 region has the DNA TGTGCCAGCAGCCCCGAATCCAGGGGCGCCTACAATGAGCAGTTCTTC.

The V call is TRBV9, the J call TRBJ2-7; 7 bases fit TRBD1. Per germline, CDR1 SGDLS and CDR2 YYNGEE. The CDR3 has 14 amino acids. Trimming cost V 3 bases and J 4 bases; bases outside gene matches: 7. CDR3 bases: TGTGCCAGCAGCGGGACAGGCAGTGAATACGAGCAGTACTTC. This gives the protein CASSGTGSEYEQYF.

The rearrangement joins TRBV4-3 to TRBJ1-2, with 7 bases that match TRBD1. Unmatched junction bases numbered 14, after V lost 0 bases and J lost 4 bases. This CDR3 has 18 residues. In germline, CDR1 is LGHNA, CDR2 YSLEER. The CDR3: CASSQEWGWAQGPYGYTF. DNA for the CDR3: TGCGCCAGCAGCCAAGAATGGGGTTGGGCACAGGGGCCCTATGGCTACACCTTC.

This clone was observed once. The J gene is TRBJ2-7, the V gene TRBV28; D is unclear. CDR1 MDHEN and CDR2 SYDVKM come from the germline V gene. Trimming took off 3 bases at V and 0 bases at J, with 9 bases between the two ends. The CDR3 covers 14 residues. The CDR3 coding sequence is TGTGCCAGCAGTTTCAACGCAGGCTCCTACGAGCAGTACTTC. Amino acids: CASSFNAGSYEQYF. Full variable domain (outside the CDR3, taken from reference TRBV28 and TRBJ2-7): DVKVTQSSRYLVKRTGEKVFLECVQDMDHENMFWYRQDPGLGLRLIYFSYDVKMKEKGDIPEGYSVSREKKERFSLILESASTNQTSMYLCASSFNAGSYEQYFGPGTRLTVT.

V and J are TRBV15 and TRBJ1-3; no firm D call. The CDR3 has 15 amino acids. CDR1 is LNHNV and CDR2 is YYDKDF in the germline V gene (reference sequence). Trimming removed 0 bases from V and 3 bases from J, with 9 bases in between. The CDR3 sequence: CATSRDRGVGNTIYF. DNA of the CDR3: TGTGCCACCAGCAGAGATCGAGGCGTTGGAAACACCATATATTTT.

The chain has TRBV9 and TRBJ2-1; 7 nucleotides align to TRBD2. The CDR3 is 16 amino acids. V shed 4 bases, J shed 3 bases, and the junction held 10 bases outside the gene matches. Germline assignment: CDR1 SGDLS and CDR2 YYNGEE. The CDR3 nucleotides read TGTGCCAGCAGCTCGGAAGCGGGAAGGGTCTACAATGAGCAGTTCTTC. This translates into CASSSEAGRVYNEQFF.

This chain joins TRBV4-1 and TRBJ1-1, with D maybe TRBD1 (6 bases). V shed 6 bases and J shed 1 base, with 18 bases lying between them. Germline V CDR1 and CDR2: MGHRA, YSYEKL. The CDR3 spans 16 residues. DNA of the CDR3: TGCGCCAGCAGTTTAACGTTTAGGGGGTCGAACACTGAAGCTTTCTTT. It is translated as CASSLTFRGSNTEAFF.

This sequence joins TRBV11-2 and TRBJ2-7; D uncertain. The CDR3 loop spans 11 amino acids. Germline V gives CDR1 SGHAT, CDR2 FQNNGV. V lost 5 bases, J lost 5 bases, and 7 bases lay in between. CDR3 sequence: CASSKGHEQYF. The CDR3 coding sequence is TGTGCCAGCAGCAAGGGCCACGAGCAGTACTTC. Combining the CDR3 with reference TRBV11-2 and TRBJ2-7 gives the whole variable domain EAGVAQSPRYKIIEKRQSVAFWCNPISGHATLYWYQQILGQGPKLLIQFQNNGVVDDSQLPKDRFSAERLKGVDSTLKIQPAKLEDSAVYLCASSKGHEQYFGPGTRLTVT.

The CDR3 DNA is TGTGCCAGCAGCTTAACTAGCGGTGATACGCAGTATTTT. Protein product: CASSLTSGDTQYF. The rearrangement joins TRBV7-6 to TRBJ2-3, with TRBD2 matching 8 bases. This CDR3 contains 13 residues. The V and J ends lost 2 bases and 6 bases, in that order; junction bases with no gene match: 1. Germline CDR1 reads SGHVS; CDR2 reads FNYEAQ.

V gene TRBV5-6 combines with J gene TRBJ2-1; D is perhaps TRBD1 (5 bases). V dropped 2 bases and J dropped 3 bases, with 12 bases sitting between them. Looked up from germline, CDR1 is SGHDT and CDR2 is YYEEEE. CDR3 length: 15 amino acids. The CDR3 region has the DNA TGTGCCAGCAGCTTAAGGGGCTTCTTCTACAATGAGCAGTTCTTC. Translation gives CASSLRGFFYNEQFF.

This clone is a singleton in its sample. The rearrangement links TRBV5-1 to TRBJ1-4; maybe TRBD1 (6 bases). CDR3 length: 17 residues. Trimming shortened V by 2 bases and J by 16 bases, and 30 bases separated the two germline ends. CDR1 is SGHRS and CDR2 is YFSETQ in the germline V gene. As DNA, the CDR3 is TGCGCCAGCAGCTTAACGGGTGGTGCGGGGGGCTCGACAGATTGGTTTTTT. Its translation: CASSLTGGAGGSTDWFF.

The gene calls are TRBV11-3 and TRBJ2-2, with D possibly being TRBD2 (5 bases). The germline V and J ends were trimmed by 2 bases and 4 bases, with 11 bases remaining between them. The CDR3 consists of 15 residues. From germline, CDR1 is SGHNT and CDR2 YENEEA. This CDR3 is CASSLFGMGTGELFF. Written as DNA, the CDR3 is TGTGCCAGCAGCTTATTCGGGATGGGCACCGGGGAGCTGTTTTTT.

The table lists this clone with a count of one. CDR3 residues: CASSPYAESATNEKLFF. CDR3 sequence (DNA): TGTGCCAGCAGCCCCTACGCGGAATCTGCAACTAATGAAAAACTGTTTTTT. V gene TRBV27 combines with J gene TRBJ1-4; no clear D gene. Germline V lookup: CDR1 MNHEY, CDR2 SMNVEV (reference sequence). This CDR3 has 17 amino acids. V was clipped by 6 bases and J by 0 bases, with 17 bases between them.

This chain connects TRBV28 to TRBJ2-3; TRBD1 or TRBD2 may be the D gene (5 bases each). The CDR3 totals 17 residues. The germline V gene has CDR1 MDHEN and CDR2 SYDVKM. V lost 5 bases and J lost 1, with 19 bases in between. CDR3 DNA: TGTGCCAGCAGTCCGGGCGAGGGACGTCAAGGCACAGATACGCAGTATTTT. This sequence encodes CASSPGEGRQGTDTQYF.

This sequence joins TRBV19 and TRBJ2-7; 11 bases agree with TRBD1. Germline CDR1 LNHDA, CDR2 SQIVND (reference sequence). The CDR3 extends over 14 amino acids. V dropped 5 bases and J dropped 5; count of bases not matched to a gene: 5. The DNA for the CDR3 is TGTGCCAGTAGTCTAGGGACAGGGGGAAACGAGCAGTACTTC. Encoded protein: CASSLGTGGNEQYF. The complete variable domain, with remaining parts taken from reference TRBV19 and TRBJ2-7, reads DGGITQSPKYLFRKEGQNVTLSCEQNLNHDAMYWYRQDPGQGLRLIYYSQIVNDFQKGDIAEGYSVSREKKESFPLTVTSAQKNPTAFYLCASSLGTGGNEQYFGPGTRLTVT.

The rearrangement joins TRBV7-3 to TRBJ2-3, with 12 bases fitting TRBD2. The CDR3 covers 14 residues. V dropped 8 bases and J dropped 0; count of bases not matched to a gene: 0. Germline CDR1 SGHTA, CDR2 FQGTGA. The CDR3 spells CASGTSGSTDTQYF. The CDR3 DNA is TGTGCCAGCGGGACTAGCGGGAGCACAGATACGCAGTATTTT.

This clone was seen a few times. Other nucleotide sequences in the sample specify the same CDR3. The chain joins TRBV19 to TRBJ1-5, with D perhaps TRBD1 (6 bases). The germline V gene has CDR1 LNHDA and CDR2 SQIVND (reference sequence). Trimming shortened V by 3 bases and J by 3 bases, and 12 bases separated the two germline ends. The CDR3 length is 15 residues. CDR3 region: CASSIWGGPNQPQHF. The CDR3, as DNA: TGTGCCAGTAGTATTTGGGGGGGCCCCAATCAGCCCCAGCATTTT. The entire variable domain, with the rest obtained from reference TRBV19 and TRBJ1-5, is as follows: DGGITQSPKYLFRKEGQNVTLSCEQNLNHDAMYWYRQDPGQGLRLIYYSQIVNDFQKGDIAEGYSVSREKKESFPLTVTSAQKNPTAFYLCASSIWGGPNQPQHFGDGTRLSIL.